These 18 T cell receptor beta chains came from one sample sequenced in a study of blood T cell repertoires in COVID-19. Using immunoSEQ multiplex PCR, the repertoire was profiled, and TCRdb retains in-frame clones only, with some absent. The table lists 95,000 to 120,000 clones, around 90% of them singletons. Specimen: peripheral blood. The receptors were sampled from a woman in her forties or fifties with acute or convalescent COVID-19.

The V and J genes are TRBV27 and TRBJ1-1, with TRBD1 matching 9 bases. Germline values: CDR1 MNHEY, CDR2 SMNVEV (reference sequence). The V segment lost 5 bases and the J segment 5 bases; nucleotides outside the gene matches: 6. The CDR3 runs 14 residues. The CDR3 bases are TGTGCCAGCAGTCCCGGACAGGGGAGGACTGAAGCTTTCTTT. It codes for CASSPGQGRTEAFF.

This chain connects TRBV19 to TRBJ1-3; no reliable D call. This CDR3 spans 14 amino acids. V was cut by 6 bases and J by 7 bases, with 16 bases left in between. From germline, CDR1 is LNHDA and CDR2 SQIVND (reference sequence). Here the CDR3 reads CASSPGVARNTIYF. CDR3 sequence (DNA): TGTGCCAGTAGCCCCGGGGTTGCTCGGAACACCATATATTTT.

In this sample, this clone turned up once. The genes are TRBV18 and TRBJ2-1; 11 bases fit TRBD2. The CDR3 has 16 residues. Trimming took 5 bases from V and 4 from J; bases not matched to a gene: 7. CDR1 and CDR2 (germline): KGHSH, LQKENI. The CDR3 sequence: CASSLLAGGRYNEQFF. CDR3 bases: TGTGCCAGCTCATTATTAGCGGGAGGGAGGTACAATGAGCAGTTCTTC.

The chain couples TRBV5-6 to TRBJ1-4; 7 bases fit TRBD1. This CDR3 contains 17 residues. J lost 8 bases, V lost 4 bases, and 17 bases had no gene match. Germline assignment: CDR1 SGHDT and CDR2 YYEEEE. Written as DNA, the CDR3 is TGTGCCAGCAGCATCAGCCTCAGTAAGGGGGCATGGGAAAAACTGTTTTTT. Encoded protein: CASSISLSKGAWEKLFF.

The chain couples TRBV24-1 to TRBJ2-2; the match to TRBD2 covers 10 bases. J gave up 2 bases and V 4 bases, and 3 bases lay outside the gene matches. The germline V gene has CDR1 KGHDR and CDR2 SFDVKD. CDR3 length: 16 amino acids. CDR3 region: CATSELAGPNTGELFF. The CDR3 coding sequence is TGTGCCACCAGTGAACTAGCGGGGCCAAACACCGGGGAGCTGTTTTTT.

V and J are TRBV6-5 and TRBJ1-1, with 9 positions matching TRBD1. V was pared by 9 bases and J by 1 base, with 6 bases of the junction left unmatched. Looked up from germline, CDR1 is MNHEY and CDR2 is SVGAGI. The CDR3 spans 14 residues. CDR3 residues: CASGRQGGNTEAFF. CDR3 DNA: TGTGCCAGTGGTAGACAGGGGGGGAACACTGAAGCTTTCTTT.

The chain is built from TRBV18 and TRBJ1-5; D remains unclear. The V gene's germline CDR1 is KGHSH and CDR2 LQKENI. Trimming pared 2 bases from V and 7 bases from J, leaving 12 bases between. This CDR3 has 14 residues. The CDR3 DNA sequence: TGTGCCAGCTCACCAGAGAGGGCTAACCAGCCCCAGCATTTT. Translated: CASSPERANQPQHF.

The chain couples TRBV30 to TRBJ1-4; 10 bases fit TRBD1. V trimming: 1 base; J trimming: 8 bases; junction bases outside the gene matches: 7. This CDR3 region has 15 residues. Germline CDR1 is GTSNPN and CDR2 is SVGIG (reference sequence). The chain's CDR3 is CAWSGGQGIFEKLFF. CDR3 sequence (DNA): TGTGCCTGGAGTGGGGGACAGGGGATTTTCGAAAAACTGTTTTTT.

The V gene is TRBV28, the J gene TRBJ2-7; TRBD2 is a possible D gene (6 bases). The CDR3 has 13 amino acids. V was pared by 8 bases and J by 4 bases, with 15 bases between. CDR1 MDHEN and CDR2 SYDVKM come from the germline V gene. In DNA form, the CDR3 reads TGTGCCAGCCACGGGACTGGCAAATACGAGCAGTACTTC. Amino acids: CASHGTGKYEQYF.

The CDR3, as DNA: TGTGCCAGCAGTTACTCGAAAGCGGGCGCCGGAAACACCATATATTTT. It is translated as CASSYSKAGAGNTIYF. V gene TRBV6-5 combines with J gene TRBJ1-3, with D uncertain. The V and J ends lost 0 bases and 4 bases respectively, with 13 bases between them. Germline CDR1 reads MNHEY; CDR2 reads SVGAGI. This CDR3 comprises 16 residues.

This chain uses TRBV30 with TRBJ2-1, with 7 bases that match TRBD1. CDR1 and CDR2 from the germline V gene are GTSNPN and SVGIG (reference sequence). The V gene end was trimmed by 2 bases and the J gene end by 6 bases; junction bases not matched to a gene: 10. The CDR3 is made up of 15 amino acids. The CDR3 DNA sequence: TGTGCCTGGAGTCATAGTTACAGGGGTTTCAATGAGCAGTTCTTC. Translating gives CAWSHSYRGFNEQFF.

CDR3 coding DNA: TGCGCCAGCAGCTTTGGTAGCGGGGGGAGGACAGATACGCAGTATTTT. Translating gives CASSFGSGGRTDTQYF. J is TRBJ2-3 and V is TRBV5-1; 10 nucleotides agree with TRBD2. V dropped 2 bases and J dropped 3; count of bases not matched to a gene: 6. The CDR3 has 16 residues. Looked up from germline, CDR1 is SGHRS and CDR2 is YFSETQ. The full variable domain, with the rest looked up from reference TRBV5-1 and TRBJ2-3, is KAGVTQTPRYLIKTRGQQVTLSCSPISGHRSVSWYQQTPGQGLQFLFEYFSETQRNKGNFPGRFSGRQFSNSRSEMNVSTLELGDSALYLCASSFGSGGRTDTQYFGPGTRLTVL.

A single count supports this clone. The chain has TRBV11-2 and TRBJ2-3; 7 positions match TRBD2. The V gene's germline CDR1 is SGHAT and CDR2 FQNNGV. V shed 5 bases and J 3 bases; nucleotides not matched to a gene: 5. This CDR3 comprises 14 residues. This CDR3 reads CASSGIGGTDTQYF. For the CDR3, the DNA is TGTGCCAGCAGCGGGATCGGGGGGACAGATACGCAGTATTTT.

The chain employs TRBV7-8 and TRBJ2-1, with 12 bases matching TRBD2. The germline V gene encodes CDR1 SGHVS and CDR2 FQNEAQ. Unmatched junction bases numbered 9, after V lost 5 bases and J lost 4 bases. This CDR3 is 17 amino acids long. CDR3 region: CASSPGGLAGLYNEQFF. The CDR3 DNA follows: TGTGCCAGCAGCCCAGGGGGACTAGCGGGCCTTTACAATGAGCAGTTCTTC.

The chain recombines TRBV27 with TRBJ1-1, with 7 nucleotides matching TRBD1. This CDR3 has 15 residues. The V and J ends lost 1 base and 4 bases, in that order; junction bases with no gene match: 6. Per germline, CDR1 MNHEY and CDR2 SMNVEV (reference sequence). The CDR3: CASSLLGWTGTEAFF. The CDR3 DNA reads as TGTGCCAGCAGTTTATTAGGTTGGACAGGCACTGAAGCTTTCTTT.

The table lists this clone with a few counts. The V and J genes are TRBV5-6 and TRBJ1-1; 8 bases agree with TRBD1. This CDR3 spans 16 amino acids. Trimming took 2 bases from V and 1 from J; bases not matched to a gene: 7. Looked up from germline, CDR1 is SGHDT and CDR2 is YYEEEE. CDR3 nucleotide sequence: TGTGCCAGCAGCTTTTGGGGCGGACAGGGGAACACTGAAGCTTTCTTT. As protein: CASSFWGGQGNTEAFF. Filled out from reference TRBV5-6 and TRBJ1-1, the complete variable domain reads DAGVTQSPTHLIKTRGQQVTLRCSPKSGHDTVSWYQQALGQGPQFIFQYYEEEERQRGNFPDRFSGHQFPNYSSELNVNALLLGDSALYLCASSFWGGQGNTEAFFGQGTRLTVV.

This chain links TRBV4-2 with TRBJ1-3, with TRBD1 as a possible D gene (6 bases). V gave up 1 base and J gave up 0 bases, with 13 bases separating them. This CDR3 has 17 amino acids. Germline assignment: CDR1 LGHNA and CDR2 YNFKEQ. This chain's CDR3 is CASSQVAGGPSGNTIYF. The DNA of the CDR3 is TGTGCCAGCAGCCAAGTGGCGGGGGGGCCCTCTGGAAACACCATATATTTT.

The chain is built from TRBV5-8 and TRBJ1-2; D gene unclear. The V end was cut by 2 bases, the J end by 3 bases, with 11 bases between. Per the germline V gene, CDR1 is SGHTS and CDR2 is YDEGEE. CDR3 size: 14 residues. Written as DNA, the CDR3 is TGTGCCAGCAGCTTTAAAAACAGCTACTATGGCTACACCTTC. Translating it yields CASSFKNSYYGYTF.